This is a list of T cell receptor beta chains from one sample in a study of blood T cell repertoires in COVID-19. The repertoire was sequenced with immunoSEQ multiplex PCR; TCRdb's copy has only in-frame clones and lacks some. The sample gives about 310,000 clones, approximately 90% of which show up once; over 9% is in the top ten. The material sequenced was PBMCs or T cells enriched from blood (not recorded which). These receptors were taken from a middle-aged woman who had recovered from COVID-19. Each CDR3 is given with its conserved first and last residue. D genes are given only for firm matches. Part of the rows lack a size; the others show once, few, many or a class for expanded clones.

d_call,v_call,j_call,clone_size,cdr3_aa,cdr3_nt
.,TRBV28,TRBJ1-6,.,CASSPWGGSSPLHF,TGTGCCAGCAGCCCTTGGGGGGGCTCTTCACCCCTCCACTTT
TRBD1,TRBV6-4,TRBJ1-2,.,CASSRDRVGSYGYTF,TGTGCCAGCAGTCGGGACAGGGTAGGAAGCTATGGCTACACCTTC
.,TRBV7-4,TRBJ2-7,.,CASSLGRVGPYEQYF,TGTGCCAGCAGCTTAGGCAGGGTTGGCCCCTACGAGCAGTACTTC
TRBD1,TRBV28,TRBJ2-7,.,CASSTGTGSYEQYF,TGTGCCAGCAGTACCGGGACAGGGTCCTACGAGCAGTACTTC
TRBD2,TRBV2,TRBJ2-2,.,CAMTREGLGELFF,TGTGCCATGACGCGGGAGGGCCTCGGGGAGCTGTTTTTT
.,TRBV9,TRBJ1-3,.,CASSTDGGEGNTIYF,TGTGCCAGCAGCACAGATGGGGGGGAAGGAAACACCATATATTTT
.,TRBV7-3,TRBJ1-1,.,CASSLMGGDTEAFF,TGTGCCAGCAGCTTAATGGGGGGAGATACTGAAGCTTTCTTT
.,TRBV29-1,TRBJ2-7,.,CSVGELLYEQYF,TGCAGCGTTGGCGAACTCCTATACGAGCAGTACTTC
.,TRBV7-8,TRBJ2-3,.,CASSLAGAGASTDTQYF,TGTGCCAGCAGCTTAGCGGGCGCAGGGGCGAGCACAGATACGCAGTATTTT
.,TRBV7-2,TRBJ1-1,.,CASSLNTNTEAFF,TGTGCCAGCAGCTTAAACACGAACACTGAAGCTTTCTTT
TRBD2,TRBV7-6,TRBJ2-7,.,CASSLAGRDEQYF,TGTGCCAGCAGCTTGGCAGGGAGGGACGAGCAGTACTTC
TRBD2,TRBV6-2/TRBV6-3,TRBJ2-5,once,CASSRGLAGPQETQYF,TGTGCCAGCAGCAGGGGACTAGCGGGACCTCAAGAGACCCAGTACTTC
.,TRBV28,TRBJ1-4,.,CASSPGIYEKLFF,TGTGCCAGCAGCCCAGGGATTTACGAAAAACTGTTTTTT
TRBD1,TRBV6-2/TRBV6-3,TRBJ1-2,.,CASSFDRGPGYTF,TGTGCCAGCAGTTTCGACAGGGGGCCCGGCTACACCTTC
.,TRBV25-1,TRBJ2-7,.,CAGSTGYEQYF,TGTGCCGGCAGCACAGGGTACGAGCAGTACTTC
TRBD1,TRBV24-1,TRBJ2-3,.,CATSHRDRAVDTQYF,TGTGCCACCAGTCACCGGGACAGGGCGGTAGATACGCAGTATTTT
TRBD2,TRBV6-5,TRBJ2-7,.,CASSSGGTQTYEQYF,TGTGCCAGCAGTTCGGGGGGGACGCAGACCTACGAGCAGTACTTC
.,TRBV7-8,TRBJ2-7,.,CASSLAGLLAYEQYF,TGTGCCAGCAGCTTAGCGGGACTCCTTGCCTACGAGCAGTACTTC
.,TRBV27,TRBJ2-2,.,CASSLLYRPTGELFF,TGTGCCAGCAGTTTATTATACAGACCCACCGGGGAGCTGTTTTTT
.,TRBV2,TRBJ1-3,.,CASSLDSHSGNTIYF,TGTGCCAGCAGTCTCGACAGCCACTCTGGAAACACCATATATTTT
TRBD2,TRBV5-6,TRBJ2-1,.,CASSFIAGINNEQFF,TGTGCCAGCAGCTTTATAGCGGGGATAAACAATGAGCAGTTCTTC
TRBD2,TRBV3-1/TRBV3-2,TRBJ2-1,.,CASKASGVGNEQFF,TGTGCCAGCAAAGCTAGCGGGGTGGGGAATGAGCAGTTCTTC
.,TRBV7-6,TRBJ2-5,few,CASSLAITNQETQYF,TGTGCCAGCAGCTTAGCGATAACAAACCAAGAGACCCAGTACTTC
.,TRBV27,TRBJ1-2,.,CASSQLGPGRMANYGYTF,TGTGCCAGCAGTCAATTAGGACCAGGGCGAATGGCTAACTATGGCTACACCTTC
.,TRBV9,TRBJ2-2,once,CASSVVPANTGELFF,TGTGCCAGCAGCGTAGTTCCAGCGAACACCGGGGAGCTGTTTTTT
TRBD1,TRBV6-2/TRBV6-3,TRBJ2-7,.,CASSYPVGVGWTGNYEQYF,TGTGCCAGCAGTTACCCCGTAGGGGTAGGTTGGACAGGAAACTACGAGCAGTACTTC
TRBD2,TRBV5-1,TRBJ2-3,.,CASSTGLAGADTQYF,TGCGCCAGCAGCACGGGACTAGCGGGAGCAGATACGCAGTATTTT
TRBD1,TRBV7-2,TRBJ2-7,.,CASSYTGTGSYEQYF,TGTGCCAGCAGCTATACCGGGACAGGGTCATACGAGCAGTACTTC
.,TRBV10-3,TRBJ2-7,.,CAISLQGTRSYEQYF,TGTGCCATCAGTCTTCAGGGGACCCGCTCCTACGAGCAGTACTTC
TRBD2,TRBV7-3,TRBJ2-1,once,CASAGRPTSGGGEQFF,TGTGCCAGCGCGGGTCGTCCGACTAGCGGGGGGGGTGAGCAGTTCTTC
TRBD2,TRBV15,TRBJ2-7,once,CATSGGGYEQYF,TGTGCCACCAGCGGGGGGGGGTACGAGCAGTACTTC
.,TRBV27,TRBJ2-1,few,CASSSDLAFYNEQFF,TGTGCCAGCAGTTCGGACTTAGCTTTTTACAATGAGCAGTTCTTC
.,TRBV3-1/TRBV3-2,TRBJ2-5,.,CASSQRGGETQYF,TGTGCCAGCAGCCAACGGGGTGGCGAGACCCAGTACTTC
TRBD2,TRBV29-1,TRBJ2-1,.,CSVPGGAEFVSIGEQFF,TGCAGCGTCCCGGGGGGGGCGGAGTTTGTCTCGATCGGTGAGCAGTTCTTC
.,TRBV2,TRBJ2-7,.,CASSLTGSHEQYF,TGTGCCAGCAGTTTAACAGGGTCCCACGAGCAGTACTTC
.,TRBV7-2,TRBJ1-5,.,CASSLGGFQQPQHF,TGTGCCAGCAGCTTAGGGGGCTTCCAACAGCCCCAGCATTTT
TRBD1,TRBV5-4,TRBJ1-4,once,CASSSPGQSDEKLFF,TGTGCCAGCAGCTCCCCGGGACAGTCGGATGAAAAACTGTTTTTT
TRBD1,TRBV28,TRBJ1-2,.,CASSPHRGLGGYTF,TGTGCCAGCAGTCCGCACAGGGGTCTAGGCGGCTACACCTTC
.,TRBV11-3,TRBJ2-6,.,CASSSRTASTSGANVLTF,TGTGCCAGCAGCTCTCGGACAGCTTCAACCTCTGGGGCCAACGTCCTGACTTTC
TRBD2,TRBV11-3,TRBJ2-3,.,CASSTGTSGFPDTQYF,TGTGCCAGCAGCACTGGGACTAGCGGGTTCCCAGATACGCAGTATTTT
.,TRBV30,TRBJ2-1,.,CAWSGRQLTNEQFF,TGTGCCTGGAGTGGCCGACAGCTTACTAATGAGCAGTTCTTC
.,TRBV3-1/TRBV3-2,TRBJ2-7,.,CASSQDRLGGALYEQYF,TGTGCCAGCAGCCAAGATAGATTGGGGGGAGCCCTCTACGAGCAGTACTTC
.,TRBV21-1,TRBJ1-1,.,CASSKGGINTEAFF,TGTGCCAGCAGCAAAGGAGGGATTAACACTGAAGCTTTCTTT
.,TRBV7-3,TRBJ2-7,.,CASSLMASPEQYF,TGTGCCAGCAGCTTAATGGCTTCACCGGAGCAGTACTTC
.,TRBV14,TRBJ1-5,.,CASSQGRDQPQHF,TGTGCCAGCAGCCAAGGGAGGGATCAGCCCCAGCATTTT
.,TRBV3-1/TRBV3-2,TRBJ1-6,.,CASSQGDTYNSPLHF,TGTGCCAGCAGCCAGGGAGACACCTATAATTCACCCCTCCACTTT
.,TRBV28,TRBJ1-6,.,CASLRQGGSPLHF,TGTGCCAGCCTCAGGCAGGGCGGTTCACCCCTCCACTTT
.,TRBV2,TRBJ2-5,.,CASETFTKETQYF,TGTGCCAGCGAGACATTTACAAAAGAGACCCAGTACTTC
.,TRBV2,TRBJ2-1,.,CASSGGPSSYNEQFF,TGTGCCAGCAGTGGGGGGCCGTCATCTTACAATGAGCAGTTCTTC
.,TRBV5-4,TRBJ2-7,once,CASSLGGGQAKYEQYF,TGTGCCAGCAGCTTGGGGGGGGGACAGGCAAAGTACGAGCAGTACTTC
TRBD1,TRBV30,TRBJ1-2,once,CAWSPTGGPYGYTF,TGTGCCTGGAGTCCTACAGGGGGCCCTTATGGCTACACCTTC
.,TRBV6-5,TRBJ1-2,.,CASSLRVRNYGYTF,TGTGCCAGCAGCCTCAGGGTCCGAAACTATGGCTACACCTTC
.,TRBV19,TRBJ1-1,.,CASSKSVRVDTEAFF,TGTGCCAGTAGTAAATCAGTCCGGGTCGACACTGAAGCTTTCTTT
.,TRBV6-5,TRBJ2-5,.,CASSYAGNQETQYF,TGTGCCAGCAGTTACGCAGGAAATCAAGAGACCCAGTACTTC